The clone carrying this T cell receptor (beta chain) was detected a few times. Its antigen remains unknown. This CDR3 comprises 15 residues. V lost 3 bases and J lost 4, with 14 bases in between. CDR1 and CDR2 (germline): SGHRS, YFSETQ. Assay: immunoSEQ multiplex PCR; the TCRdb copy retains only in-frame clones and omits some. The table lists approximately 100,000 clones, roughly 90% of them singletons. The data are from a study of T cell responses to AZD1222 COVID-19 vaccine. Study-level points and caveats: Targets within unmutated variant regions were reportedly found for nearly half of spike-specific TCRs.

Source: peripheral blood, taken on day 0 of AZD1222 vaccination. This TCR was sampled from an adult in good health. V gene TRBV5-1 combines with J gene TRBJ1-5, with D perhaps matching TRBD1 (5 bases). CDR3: CASSSHGAENQPQHF. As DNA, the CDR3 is TGCGCCAGCAGCTCGCACGGGGCAGAGAATCAGCCCCAGCATTTT.